One sample yielded the 10 T cell receptor beta chains listed below, sequenced in a study of CD8+ T cells in alopecia areata. As to treatment: oral pan-JAK inhibitor, 5-10 mg twice daily. Investigators isolated RNA and reverse transcribed it into cDNA to act as the sequencing template. TCRdb's table, derived via immunoSEQ multiplex PCR, lists solely in-frame clones and lacks some. The data hold a few hundred thousand clones, with less than 50% observed a single time. The sequencing used CD4+ T cells sorted from blood, collected at approximately week 36, from a patient treated with tofacitinib. All receptors derive from a human donor with alopecia areata.

This clone has more than one count but fewer than ten. V gene TRBV7-2 combines with J gene TRBJ2-5; TRBD2 matches at 13 bases. J was trimmed by 3 bases and V by 3 bases; bases with no gene match: 1. The CDR3 consists of 15 residues. Looked up from germline, CDR1 is SGHTA and CDR2 is FQGNSA. Written as DNA, the CDR3 is TGTGCCAGCAGCTTCGGGACTAGCGGGAAAGAGACCCAGTACTTC. Residues: CASSFGTSGKETQYF.

The chain combines TRBV5-1 with TRBJ2-2, with a tentative D call TRBD2 (6 bases). Germline V gene data show CDR1 as SGHRS and CDR2 as YFSETQ. V lost 2 bases, J lost 0 bases, and 23 bases lay in between. The CDR3 is made up of 20 amino acids. The CDR3 DNA is TGCGCCAGCAGCTTATCTCCCCCGGGCCGGCGGGGCACGAACACCGGGGAGCTGTTTTTT. Amino acid sequence: CASSLSPPGRRGTNTGELFF.

This clone was found a few times. The chain joins TRBV29-1 to TRBJ2-7; D possibly corresponds to TRBD2 (5 bases). Germline-derived CDR1 and CDR2 are SQVTM and ANQGSEA. The CDR3 runs to 16 residues. Trimming cost V 6 bases and J 4 bases, with 25 bases left between them. CDR3 in DNA: TGCAGCGTGGGAATGGGAGCCCGGTTTGGTGCATACGAGCAGTACTTC. It specifies CSVGMGARFGAYEQYF.

This clone was found once. This rearrangement joins TRBV25-1 to TRBJ2-1, with D possibly TRBD1 on 6 matching bases. V lost 3 bases, J lost 10 bases, and 13 bases lay in between. The germline V gene has CDR1 MGHDK and CDR2 SYGVNS. This CDR3 is built from 13 residues. The CDR3 here is CASSDDRRSEQFF. The DNA for the CDR3 is TGTGCCAGCAGTGATGACAGGAGATCCGAGCAGTTCTTC.

In its sample, this clone was seen a few times. The chain carries TRBV6-1 and TRBJ1-3; 7 bases line up with TRBD1. The CDR3 sequence is 14 residues long. Germline V lookup: CDR1 MNHNS, CDR2 SASEGT. The trim removed 0 bases at V and 9 bases at J, leaving 5 bases unmatched. The CDR3 DNA reads as TGTGCCAGCAGTGAAGCGGGACAGTTTTTCACCATATATTTT. This translates into CASSEAGQFFTIYF.

This clone has more than one count but fewer than ten. One end of the junction fails to match germline, which may point to a read error. The J gene is TRBJ2-7, the V gene TRBV10-3, with 10 bases identical to TRBD1. Germline V gene sequence: CDR1 ENHRY, CDR2 SYGVKD. This CDR3 is built from 12 residues. Here the CDR3 DNA reads TGTGCCAGCAGTTACGAAGACAGGGGGCACGACTTC. Its translation: CASSYEDRGHDF.

This clone was counted only a few times. The J gene is TRBJ1-2, the V gene TRBV29-1; D is ambiguous. The CDR3 length is 11 residues. Germline V lookup: CDR1 SQVTM, CDR2 ANQGSEA. Deletions cut 7 bases from V and 5 bases from J, with 11 bases between. CDR3 residues: CSAAAGYGYTF. Here the CDR3 DNA reads TGCAGCGCCGCGGCCGGGTATGGCTACACCTTC.

The genes are TRBV29-1 and TRBJ2-2; no clear D gene. CDR3 length: 12 amino acids. Germline V gene lookup returns CDR1 SQVTM and CDR2 ANQGSEA. The V end lost 3 bases, the J end lost 4 bases, and 6 bases lay between the germline ends. As DNA, the CDR3 is TGCAGCGTTGATTCTCCCACCGGGGAGCTGTTTTTT. It encodes CSVDSPTGELFF.

This clone was counted a few times. The chain uses TRBV18 and TRBJ1-4; D unclear. V was trimmed by 2 bases and J by 0 bases, leaving 10 bases between them. Per germline, CDR1 KGHSH and CDR2 LQKENI. The CDR3 runs 16 residues. As DNA, the CDR3 is TGTGCCAGCTCACCAAAGACGACTACAACTAATGAAAAACTGTTTTTT. This encodes CASSPKTTTTNEKLFF.

The chain employs TRBV6-5 and TRBJ1-5; D is perhaps TRBD1 (6 bases). This CDR3 is 13 amino acids long. Germline V gives CDR1 MNHEY, CDR2 SVGAGI. The germline V and J ends were trimmed by 5 bases and 4 bases, with 9 bases remaining between them. CDR3 sequence: CASSIDRNQPQHF. The DNA of the CDR3 is TGTGCCAGCAGTATAGACAGGAATCAGCCCCAGCATTTT.